Listed below are T cell receptor beta chains from one sample, sequenced in a study of early T cells in non-severe SARS-CoV-2 infection. From the 5' RACE reads, TCRdb called clonotypes with MiXCR, one entry per CDR3 protein. The table includes 25,000 to 30,000 distinct CDR3 sequences, almost 4.5% detected once. The specimen was whole blood. The source of these receptors is an adult who was a healthcare worker with PCR-confirmed SARS-CoV-2 infection or an uninfected control (not recorded which). Each CDR3 is given with its conserved first and last residue. D genes are given only for firm matches. The size of a clone is reported for some rows only, either as once, few or many, or as a class for expanded clones.

v_call: TRBV19
d_call: .
j_call: TRBJ2-7
clone_size: .
cdr3_nt: TGTGCCAGTAGTATCACCGTGTCCTACGAGCAGTACTTC
cdr3_aa: CASSITVSYEQYF

v_call: TRBV10-3
d_call: TRBD1
j_call: TRBJ1-1
clone_size: many
cdr3_nt: TGTGCCATCAGACAGGGGGAGGTGGGATACATGAACACTGAAGCTTTCTTT
cdr3_aa: CAIRQGEVGYMNTEAFF

v_call: TRBV29-1
d_call: .
j_call: TRBJ1-1
clone_size: many
cdr3_nt: TGCAGCGGGGACACAGGGTTGGGGAACACTGAAGCTTTCTTT
cdr3_aa: CSGDTGLGNTEAFF

v_call: TRBV12-3/TRBV12-4
d_call: .
j_call: TRBJ2-1
clone_size: many
cdr3_nt: TGTGCCAGCAACTCAGGACCCACAGGAGATGAGCAGTTCTTC
cdr3_aa: CASNSGPTGDEQFF

v_call: TRBV4-1
d_call: TRBD1
j_call: TRBJ1-1
clone_size: many
cdr3_nt: TGCGCCAGCAGCCCGATTTCAGGGGGCGGAGAAGCTTTCTTT
cdr3_aa: CASSPISGGGEAFF

v_call: TRBV20-1
d_call: TRBD1
j_call: TRBJ1-5
clone_size: many
cdr3_nt: TGCAGTGCCCCGACAGGGTATAGCAATCAGCCCCAGCATTTT
cdr3_aa: CSAPTGYSNQPQHF

v_call: TRBV20-1
d_call: TRBD2
j_call: TRBJ2-5
clone_size: many
cdr3_nt: TGCAGTGCTAGGATAGGGACTAGCGGGGGATTGGACCAGTACTTC
cdr3_aa: CSARIGTSGGLDQYF

v_call: TRBV6-5
d_call: .
j_call: TRBJ2-1
clone_size: many
cdr3_nt: TGTGCCAGCATTTCCTCCCCCCACTCCTACAATGAGCAGTTCTTC
cdr3_aa: CASISSPHSYNEQFF

v_call: TRBV7-2
d_call: TRBD1
j_call: TRBJ2-1
clone_size: many
cdr3_nt: TGTGCCAGCAGCTTAGCTTTCGGACAGGGATACAATGAGCAGTTCTTC
cdr3_aa: CASSLAFGQGYNEQFF

v_call: TRBV5-1
d_call: .
j_call: TRBJ2-2
clone_size: many
cdr3_nt: TGCGCCAGCAGCTTGGCCGGGGTTACCGGGGAGCTGTTTTTT
cdr3_aa: CASSLAGVTGELFF

v_call: TRBV7-3
d_call: TRBD1
j_call: TRBJ2-7
clone_size: many
cdr3_nt: TGTGCCAGCAGCTTAGGGACAGGGATCCACGAGCAGTACTTC
cdr3_aa: CASSLGTGIHEQYF

v_call: TRBV12-3/TRBV12-4
d_call: .
j_call: TRBJ2-5
clone_size: many
cdr3_nt: TGTGCCTCCGCCAGAATCCAAGAGACCCAGTACTTC
cdr3_aa: CASARIQETQYF

v_call: TRBV7-2
d_call: TRBD2
j_call: TRBJ2-3
clone_size: many
cdr3_nt: TGTGCCAGCAGCTTATCGGCTAGCGGGGGCCAAAAGACTAGCACAGATACGCAGTATTTT
cdr3_aa: CASSLSASGGQKTSTDTQYF

v_call: TRBV7-2
d_call: TRBD1
j_call: TRBJ1-6
clone_size: many
cdr3_nt: TGTGCCAGCAGGGACTACAGGGGGCAAAATTCACCCCTCCACTTT
cdr3_aa: CASRDYRGQNSPLHF

v_call: TRBV29-1
d_call: .
j_call: TRBJ1-1
clone_size: many
cdr3_nt: TGCAGCGTGGGGACGGGGGGCGCATTGGCTGATCGAGCTTTCTTT
cdr3_aa: CSVGTGGALADRAFF

v_call: TRBV12-3/TRBV12-4
d_call: .
j_call: TRBJ1-6
clone_size: many
cdr3_nt: TGTGCCAGCAGTTTCTCCAGCTATAATTCACCCCTCCACTTT
cdr3_aa: CASSFSSYNSPLHF

v_call: TRBV12-5
d_call: TRBD2
j_call: TRBJ2-3
clone_size: many
cdr3_nt: TGTGCTAGTGGGAGAGGACTAGCGGGGAGCTCAGATACGCAGTATTTT
cdr3_aa: CASGRGLAGSSDTQYF

v_call: TRBV11-2
d_call: TRBD2
j_call: TRBJ2-3
clone_size: many
cdr3_nt: TGTGCCAGCAGCTCCGGACTAGCGGGGGCTAGCACAGATACGCAGTATTTT
cdr3_aa: CASSSGLAGASTDTQYF

v_call: TRBV11-2
d_call: TRBD1
j_call: TRBJ2-7
clone_size: few
cdr3_nt: TGTGCCAGCAGGGACACAGGGGGCAAGGACGAGCAGTACTTC
cdr3_aa: CASRDTGGKDEQYF

v_call: TRBV7-9
d_call: .
j_call: TRBJ2-5
clone_size: few
cdr3_nt: TGTGCCAGCAGCTTGGGGATTGGGGAGACCCAGTACTTC
cdr3_aa: CASSLGIGETQYF

v_call: TRBV7-2
d_call: .
j_call: TRBJ2-7
clone_size: many
cdr3_nt: TGTGCCAGCAGCCCACATACATCGGTCGTCTACGAGCAGTACTTC
cdr3_aa: CASSPHTSVVYEQYF

v_call: TRBV27
d_call: .
j_call: TRBJ2-7
clone_size: many
cdr3_nt: TGTGCCAGCAGTTTAATACTAGGATACGAGCAGTACTTC
cdr3_aa: CASSLILGYEQYF

v_call: TRBV6-1
d_call: .
j_call: TRBJ1-5
clone_size: few
cdr3_nt: TGTGCCAGCAGTGAAAAGAATAGCAATCAGCCCCAGCATTTT
cdr3_aa: CASSEKNSNQPQHF

v_call: TRBV12-3/TRBV12-4
d_call: TRBD1
j_call: TRBJ1-1
clone_size: many
cdr3_nt: TGTGCCAGCCGAACGGGACAGCGCTATACTGAAGCTTTCTTT
cdr3_aa: CASRTGQRYTEAFF

v_call: TRBV29-1
d_call: TRBD2
j_call: TRBJ2-1
clone_size: many
cdr3_nt: TGCAGCGTTGACGGACTAGCGGGTTCCTCCTACAATGAGCAGTTCTTC
cdr3_aa: CSVDGLAGSSYNEQFF

v_call: TRBV28
d_call: .
j_call: TRBJ2-6
clone_size: once
cdr3_nt: TGTGCCAGCCGTGGGGGAGCTGATGGGGCCGACGTCCTGACTTTC
cdr3_aa: CASRGGADGADVLTF

v_call: TRBV9
d_call: .
j_call: TRBJ2-3
clone_size: many
cdr3_nt: TGTGCCAGCAGCACAAGCCGGGACGCGATACGGTCAGATACGCAGTATTTT
cdr3_aa: CASSTSRDAIRSDTQYF

v_call: TRBV28
d_call: TRBD1
j_call: TRBJ1-1
clone_size: many
cdr3_nt: TGTGCCAGCAGTTTTGCGGACAGGGTTAACACTGAAGCTTTCTTT
cdr3_aa: CASSFADRVNTEAFF